The 32 T cell receptor beta chains below all came from one sample that was sequenced in a study of neoadjuvant anti-PD-1 for oral cavity cancer. Sequencing used immunoSEQ multiplex PCR; TCRdb keeps in-frame clones, though not all of them. There are approximately 15,000 clones in the sample; roughly 70% occur only once, and more than 2.5% lies in the top ten. Sample: PBMCs, taken before nivolumab (anti-PD-1) treatment. The origin of the receptors is a person aged 40 to 85 with oral cavity squamous cell carcinoma.

V is TRBV6-5 and J is TRBJ1-2; possible D gene TRBD1, 5 bases. V lost 2 bases and J 4 bases, leaving 8 bases between the germline ends. Germline lookup yields CDR1 MNHEY and CDR2 SVGAGI. The CDR3 is made up of 13 amino acids. The CDR3 coding sequence is TGTGCCAGCAGTTACGACAGACTCTATGGCTACACCTTC. It codes for CASSYDRLYGYTF.

V gene TRBV5-4 combines with J gene TRBJ2-7; D call uncertain. Germline loops: CDR1 SGHNT, CDR2 YYREEE (reference sequence). The V end lost 0 bases, the J end lost 4 bases, and 5 bases lay between the germline ends. The CDR3 is 12 amino acids. The CDR3 nucleotides are TGTGCCAGCAGCTTGGGAGGATACGAGCAGTACTTC. Translated, it gives CASSLGGYEQYF.

V is TRBV9 and J is TRBJ2-1; TRBD2 aligns across 8 bases. Germline CDR1 is SGDLS and CDR2 is YYNGEE. The V and J ends lost 0 bases and 6 bases, in that order; junction bases with no gene match: 14. The CDR3 loop spans 18 amino acids. CDR3: CASSVGAQREWGRNEQFF. Written as DNA, the CDR3 is TGTGCCAGCAGCGTAGGGGCCCAGCGGGAGTGGGGCCGCAATGAGCAGTTCTTC.

The chain uses TRBV5-1 and TRBJ1-3; no clear D. The V gene lost 4 bases and the J gene lost 0 bases, with 11 bases spanning the gap. CDR1 SGHRS and CDR2 YFSETQ come from the germline V gene. The CDR3 extends over 15 amino acids. The CDR3: CASSLTPISGNTIYF. The CDR3 DNA reads TGCGCCAGCAGCCTCACACCGATCTCTGGAAACACCATATATTTT.

This clone was observed a few times. The chain is built from TRBV6-1 and TRBJ2-1; maybe TRBD2 (6 bases). The length of the CDR3 is 13 residues. Per germline, CDR1 MNHNS and CDR2 SASEGT. V lost 4 bases and J 6 bases, leaving 10 bases between the germline ends. This chain's CDR3 is CASSGNGGNEQFF. The DNA of the CDR3 is TGTGCCAGCAGTGGAAACGGGGGCAATGAGCAGTTCTTC.

The J gene is TRBJ2-4, the V gene TRBV30; TRBD1 aligns across 8 bases. This CDR3 contains 12 residues. After removal of 5 bases from V and 3 bases from J, the junction contained 0 bases not matched to a gene. Germline CDR1 and CDR2: GTSNPN and SVGIG (reference sequence). The CDR3 region is CAWGQGKNIQYF. As DNA, the CDR3 is TGTGCCTGGGGACAGGGCAAAAACATTCAGTACTTC.

Only one count was recorded for this clone. The CDR3 spells CASSLSSTDTQYF. The CDR3 coding sequence is TGTGCCAGCAGCTTGTCTAGCACAGATACGCAGTATTTT. The gene calls are TRBV7-9 and TRBJ2-3; D not resolved. This CDR3 is 13 amino acids long. Germline V gene lookup returns CDR1 SEHNR and CDR2 FQNEAQ (reference sequence). The V end was cut by 3 bases, the J end by 0 bases, with 4 bases between. Looking up the rest from reference TRBV7-9 and TRBJ2-3 gives the full variable domain: DTGVSQNPRHKITKRGQNVTFRCDPISEHNRLYWYRQTLGQGPEFLTYFQNEAQLEKSRLLSDRFSAERPKGSFSTLEIQRTEQGDSAMYLCASSLSSTDTQYFGPGTRLTVL.

This chain uses TRBV6-1 with TRBJ2-1; 7 bases are shared with TRBD2. Trimming at V came to 7 bases and at J to 4 bases, leaving 10 bases not matched to a gene. From germline, CDR1 is MNHNS and CDR2 SASEGT. The CDR3 loop spans 15 amino acids. The CDR3: CASTRASGAYNEQFF. The CDR3 DNA is TGTGCCAGCACTCGGGCTAGCGGAGCTTACAATGAGCAGTTCTTC.

This clone was observed a handful of times. The DNA of the CDR3 is TGCGCCAGCAGCGGAACCGGGAGGACAACCTACGAGCAGTACTTC. Its translation: CASSGTGRTTYEQYF. The genes are TRBV5-1 and TRBJ2-7, with 7 bases aligning to TRBD2. This CDR3 has 15 residues. With V trimmed by 4 bases and J by 2 bases, 9 bases remained unmatched. Germline-derived CDR1 and CDR2 are SGHRS and YFSETQ.

The rearrangement joins TRBV7-6 to TRBJ2-7; D is ambiguous. CDR3 length equals 15 residues. The V end was cut by 6 bases, the J end by 2 bases, with 17 bases between. CDR1 SGHVS and CDR2 FNYEAQ come from the germline V gene. The CDR3, as DNA: TGTGCCAGCAGGCGGTCGGCGGCTGGGGCCTACGAGCAGTACTTC. Encoded protein: CASRRSAAGAYEQYF.

This sequence joins TRBV5-1 and TRBJ2-6, with TRBD2 matching 9 bases. In germline, CDR1 is SGHRS, CDR2 YFSETQ. J lost 0 bases, V lost 0 bases, and 4 bases had no gene match. There are 18 residues in the CDR3. The CDR3 DNA follows: TGCGCCAGCAGCTTGGTAGCGGGGGCCTCCTCTGGGGCCAACGTCCTGACTTTC. Its translation: CASSLVAGASSGANVLTF.

The V and J genes are TRBV2 and TRBJ1-4; D is unresolved. This CDR3 comprises 13 residues. From germline, CDR1 is SNHLY and CDR2 FYNNEI. Trimming cost V 3 bases and J 4 bases, with 6 bases left between them. The CDR3 region is CASSEASNEKLFF. The CDR3 DNA is TGTGCCAGCAGTGAGGCAAGTAATGAAAAACTGTTTTTT.

V gene TRBV5-1 combines with J gene TRBJ2-7, with D hard to call. The V end was cut by 3 bases, the J end by 2 bases, with 9 bases between. Germline V gene lookup returns CDR1 SGHRS and CDR2 YFSETQ. The length of the CDR3 is 13 residues. CDR3 sequence reads: CASSSTATYEQYF. For the CDR3, the DNA is TGCGCCAGCAGCTCGACGGCTACCTACGAGCAGTACTTC.

The chain joins TRBV15 to TRBJ1-4; maybe TRBD1 (5 bases). The CDR3 consists of 15 residues. Between the trimmed V and J ends, which lost 1 base and 3 bases, there was a span of 9 bases. Germline V gene sequence: CDR1 LNHNV, CDR2 YYDKDF (reference sequence). The DNA of the CDR3 is TGTGCCACCAGCAGAGCCGGGGCAGCTAATGAAAAACTGTTTTTT. Encoded protein: CATSRAGAANEKLFF.

CDR3 coding DNA: TGTGCCAGCAGTTTTGGTAAGAATCAGCCCCAGCATTTT. It encodes CASSFGKNQPQHF. The V and J genes are TRBV28 and TRBJ1-5, with D unclear. Trimming left V 3 bases short and J 4 bases short, with 7 bases between. The CDR3 is made up of 13 amino acids. Germline V CDR1 and CDR2: MDHEN, SYDVKM.

The chain uses TRBV7-8 and TRBJ1-1; 9 positions match TRBD1. The CDR3 extends over 17 amino acids. The J segment lost 0 bases and the V segment lost 5 bases, leaving 10 bases of the junction unmatched. The germline V gene encodes CDR1 SGHVS and CDR2 FQNEAQ. The CDR3 spells CASSPWGQGRLNTEAFF. Here the CDR3 DNA reads TGTGCCAGCAGCCCTTGGGGACAGGGTAGATTGAACACTGAAGCTTTCTTT.

The chain carries TRBV5-5 and TRBJ1-1; tentatively, D is TRBD1 (5 bases). This CDR3 has 16 amino acids. Germline V gene data show CDR1 as SGHKS and CDR2 as YYEKEE (reference sequence). The V gene lost 0 bases and the J gene lost 0 bases, with 12 bases spanning the gap. For the CDR3, the DNA is TGTGCCAGCAGCTTGGGACAGAGCACTCTGAACACTGAAGCTTTCTTT. Its translation is CASSLGQSTLNTEAFF.

In this sample, this clone turned up a few times. The chain links TRBV7-9 to TRBJ1-1, with 7 bases aligning to TRBD1. Looked up from germline, CDR1 is SEHNR and CDR2 is FQNEAQ (reference sequence). The length of the CDR3 is 13 residues. V lost 6 bases and J lost 0; bases outside the gene matches: 1. CDR3 bases: TGTGCCAGCAGGGACAGGATGAACACTGAAGCTTTCTTT. This translates into CASRDRMNTEAFF.

This chain joins TRBV11-2 and TRBJ1-4; weak D call: TRBD1 (6 bases). Germline lookup yields CDR1 SGHAT and CDR2 FQNNGV. V was pared by 4 bases and J by 10 bases, with 16 bases between. This CDR3 is built from 14 residues. The CDR3 DNA reads TGTGCCAGCAGCTCACGACAGGCCGGGGGAAAACTGTTTTTT. Encoded protein: CASSSRQAGGKLFF.

This clone turned up a few times. The V gene is TRBV2, the J gene TRBJ1-5; unclear D gene. The length of the CDR3 is 14 residues. CDR1 is SNHLY and CDR2 is FYNNEI in the germline V gene. V lost 7 bases and J 4 bases, leaving 14 bases between the germline ends. DNA of the CDR3: TGTGCCAGCAACCCGGGATATCCGAATCAGCCCCAGCATTTT. Encoded protein: CASNPGYPNQPQHF.

There are a few counts of this clone. The rearrangement joins TRBV6-1 to TRBJ2-1; the match to TRBD1 covers 10 bases. CDR1 is MNHNS and CDR2 is SASEGT in the germline V gene. CDR3 length: 12 amino acids. Trimming cost V 4 bases and J 15 bases; bases outside gene matches: 6. The CDR3 DNA is TGTGCCAGCAGTGGGGGGGACAGGGGAAGGTTCTTC. It is translated as CASSGGDRGRFF.

The chain recombines TRBV27 with TRBJ2-7, with TRBD2 as a possible D gene (6 bases). V shed 7 bases and J shed 6 bases, with 22 bases lying between them. The CDR3 runs to 15 residues. The germline V gene encodes CDR1 MNHEY and CDR2 SMNVEV (reference sequence). CDR3 bases: TGTGCCAGCAATATTTACCCGACTAGTATCGCCGAGCAGTACTTC. Its protein product is CASNIYPTSIAEQYF.

The rearrangement joins TRBV6-5 to TRBJ2-7; possibly TRBD1 or TRBD2 for D (6 bases each). V was clipped by 4 bases and J by 0 bases, with 13 bases between them. Germline CDR1 is MNHEY and CDR2 is SVGAGI. This CDR3 has 15 amino acids. The DNA for the CDR3 is TGTGCCAGCAGTTTAGAGGGGGGCGGCTCCTACGAGCAGTACTTC. It yields the protein CASSLEGGGSYEQYF.

The chain has TRBV9 and TRBJ2-7; weak D call: TRBD2 (6 bases). The germline CDR1 and CDR2 sequences are SGDLS and YYNGEE. Trimming took 0 bases from V and 1 from J, leaving 14 bases between them. CDR3 length: 16 residues. In DNA, the CDR3 is TGTGCCAGCAGCGTAGATCAGGGAGGTAATTCCTACGAGCAGTACTTC. Protein product: CASSVDQGGNSYEQYF.

CDR3 in amino acids: CASSQAPLGNQPQHF. The CDR3 region has the DNA TGCGCCAGCAGCCAAGCCCCCTTGGGCAATCAGCCCCAGCATTTT. The chain combines TRBV4-1 with TRBJ1-5; D is ambiguous. V lost 1 base to trimming and J lost 2 bases, with 9 bases between them. The CDR3 sequence is 15 residues long. Germline V gene sequence: CDR1 MGHRA, CDR2 YSYEKL.

V is TRBV11-3 and J is TRBJ1-1; D remains unclear. The ends were cut back, 5 bases at V and 11 bases at J, with 6 bases in the middle. The CDR3 has 9 amino acids. CDR1 is SGHNT and CDR2 is YENEEA in the germline V gene. Here the CDR3 reads CASSSGAFF. CDR3 bases: TGTGCCAGCAGCAGCGGGGCTTTCTTT.

The table lists this clone with a few counts. The chain has TRBV28 and TRBJ1-5; no clear D. The length of the CDR3 is 16 residues. Trimming stripped 3 bases from V and 4 bases from J, with 16 bases between. Germline V CDR1 and CDR2: MDHEN, SYDVKM. Written as DNA, the CDR3 is TGTGCCAGCAGTTTTGCGAGTCGGCTTAGTAATCAGCCCCAGCATTTT. The encoded protein is CASSFASRLSNQPQHF.

The V call is TRBV11-3, the J call TRBJ1-1; D perhaps matches TRBD1 (5 bases). Germline loops: CDR1 SGHNT, CDR2 YENEEA. Trimming shortened V by 3 bases and J by 1 base, and 6 bases separated the two germline ends. This CDR3 contains 13 residues. The CDR3 DNA is TGTGCCAGCAGCTTTCAGGGGAACACTGAAGCTTTCTTT. Amino acids: CASSFQGNTEAFF. The variable domain in full, with the rest retrieved from reference TRBV11-3 and TRBJ1-1, is EAGVVQSPRYKIIEKKQPVAFWCNPISGHNTLYWYLQNLGQGPELLIRYENEEAVDDSQLPKDRFSAERLKGVDSTLKIQPAELGDSAVYLCASSFQGNTEAFFGQGTRLTVV.

The rearrangement joins TRBV6-5 to TRBJ1-1, with D maybe TRBD1 (6 bases). The length of the CDR3 is 14 residues. Germline lookup yields CDR1 MNHEY and CDR2 SVGAGI. V gave up 4 bases and J gave up 1 base, with 10 bases separating them. The CDR3 nucleotides are TGTGCCAGCAGTTCCCCGGACAGGAACACTGAAGCTTTCTTT. It specifies CASSSPDRNTEAFF.

This chain uses TRBV2 with TRBJ1-5; tentatively, D is TRBD1 (5 bases). Germline V lookup: CDR1 SNHLY, CDR2 FYNNEI. This CDR3 spans 15 amino acids. V lost 3 bases, J lost 5 bases, and 14 bases lay in between. The CDR3 sequence: CASSDRPGGYQPQHF. In nucleotides, the CDR3 is TGTGCCAGCAGTGATAGGCCGGGGGGATATCAGCCCCAGCATTTT. The entire variable domain, with the rest obtained from reference TRBV2 and TRBJ1-5, is as follows: EPEVTQTPSHQVTQMGQEVILRCVPISNHLYFYWYRQILGQKVEFLVSFYNNEISEKSEIFDDQFSVERPDGSNFTLKIRSTKLEDSAMYFCASSDRPGGYQPQHFGDGTRLSIL.

The chain uses TRBV6-1 and TRBJ1-1; D might be TRBD1 (6 bases). CDR1 is MNHNS, CDR2 SASEGT, per germline. This CDR3 has 14 amino acids. Trimming stripped 3 bases from V and 3 bases from J, with 11 bases between. CDR3 region: CASSDNGGDTEAFF. The CDR3 DNA is TGTGCCAGCAGTGACAACGGGGGCGACACTGAAGCTTTCTTT.

The chain employs TRBV6-5 and TRBJ1-1, with D unclear. V was pared by 0 bases and J by 4 bases, with 9 bases between. Germline CDR1 is MNHEY and CDR2 is SVGAGI. The CDR3 consists of 14 residues. CDR3 DNA sequence: TGTGCCAGCAGTTACTCGTATGAGGTCACTGAAGCTTTCTTT. This translates into CASSYSYEVTEAFF.